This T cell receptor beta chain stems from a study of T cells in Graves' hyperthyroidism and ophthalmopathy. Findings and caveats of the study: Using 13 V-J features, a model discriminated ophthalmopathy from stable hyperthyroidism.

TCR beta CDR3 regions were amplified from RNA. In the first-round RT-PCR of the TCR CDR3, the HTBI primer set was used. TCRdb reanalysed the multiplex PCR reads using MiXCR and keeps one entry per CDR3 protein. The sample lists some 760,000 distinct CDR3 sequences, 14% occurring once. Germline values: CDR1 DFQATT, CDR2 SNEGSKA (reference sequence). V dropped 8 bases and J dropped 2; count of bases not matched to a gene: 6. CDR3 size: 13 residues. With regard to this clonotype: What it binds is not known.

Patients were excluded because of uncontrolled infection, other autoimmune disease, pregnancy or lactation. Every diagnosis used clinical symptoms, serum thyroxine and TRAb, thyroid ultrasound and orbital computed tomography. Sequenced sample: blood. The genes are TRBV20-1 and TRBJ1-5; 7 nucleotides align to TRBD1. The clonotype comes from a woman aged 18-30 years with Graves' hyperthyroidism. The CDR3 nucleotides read TGCAGTTACAGGGGAGGTGGCAATCAGCCCCAGCATTTT. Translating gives CSYRGGGNQPQHF.